The TCR beta chain under discussion was sequenced for a study of shared T cell receptors in the human thymus. Assay used: immunoSEQ multiplex PCR; TCRdb lists only in-frame clones, some missing. The sample contains hundreds of thousands of clones, around 87% of which appear only once. V lost 0 bases and J lost 3, with 9 bases in between. Germline V lookup: CDR1 SGHAT, CDR2 FQNNGV. The CDR3 has 15 amino acids. The same data also contributed to another study, on human thymus T cells. That source adds: Resections from corrective heart surgery supplied the thymus tissue. V and J genes seemed to be used with bias in thymic and blood repertoires. There were highly overlapping thymic repertoires among unrelated individuals, as related research reported.

The TCR comes from a boy in the first two years of life with a congenital heart defect. The chain recombines TRBV11-2 with TRBJ1-3, with unresolved D. Source material: thymocytes. The CDR3 is CASSLEVPGGNTIYF. The DNA of the CDR3 is TGTGCCAGCAGCTTAGAAGTTCCCGGTGGAAACACCATATATTTT.